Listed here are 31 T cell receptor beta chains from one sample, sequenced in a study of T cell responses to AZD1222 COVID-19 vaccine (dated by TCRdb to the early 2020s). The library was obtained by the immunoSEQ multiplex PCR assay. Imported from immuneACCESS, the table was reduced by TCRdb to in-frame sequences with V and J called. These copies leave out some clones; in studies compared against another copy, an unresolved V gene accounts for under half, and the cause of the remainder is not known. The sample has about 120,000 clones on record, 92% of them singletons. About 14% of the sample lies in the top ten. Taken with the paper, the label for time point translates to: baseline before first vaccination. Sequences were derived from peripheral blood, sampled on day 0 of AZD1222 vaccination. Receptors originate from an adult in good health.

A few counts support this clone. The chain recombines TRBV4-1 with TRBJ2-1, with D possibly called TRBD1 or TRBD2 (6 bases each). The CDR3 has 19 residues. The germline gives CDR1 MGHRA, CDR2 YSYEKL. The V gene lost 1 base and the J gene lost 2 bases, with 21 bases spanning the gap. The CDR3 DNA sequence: TGCGCCAGCAGCCAAGTTTGGGGGGCCGGGTCAGAAGCCTACAATGAGCAGTTCTTC. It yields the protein CASSQVWGAGSEAYNEQFF.

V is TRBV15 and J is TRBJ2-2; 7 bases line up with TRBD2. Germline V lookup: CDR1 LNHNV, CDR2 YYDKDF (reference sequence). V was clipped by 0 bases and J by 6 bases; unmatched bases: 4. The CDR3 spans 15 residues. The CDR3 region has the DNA TGTGCCACCAGCAGAGATTGGGAGGGGCCCGGGGAGCTGTTTTTT. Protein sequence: CATSRDWEGPGELFF.

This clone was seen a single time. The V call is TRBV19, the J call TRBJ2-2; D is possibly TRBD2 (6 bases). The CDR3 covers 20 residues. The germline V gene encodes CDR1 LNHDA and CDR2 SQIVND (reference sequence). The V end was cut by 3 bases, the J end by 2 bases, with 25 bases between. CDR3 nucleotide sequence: TGTGCCAGTAGTATTTCGCCCCTCGGACTAAACCGGAGAAACACCGGGGAGCTGTTTTTT. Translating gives CASSISPLGLNRRNTGELFF.

CDR3 nucleotide sequence: TGTGCCAGCAGCAAAGATCGGAGACCAAATTCGTACGAGCAGTACTTC. This translates into CASSKDRRPNSYEQYF. The chain links TRBV21-1 to TRBJ2-7; the D segment call TRBD2 is taken from the table without a DNA check. TRBV21-1 is a documented pseudogene. CDR3 length: 16 amino acids.

CDR3 in DNA: TGTGCCAGCAGCTATCGTGGACAGGGCGGCACAGATACGCAGTATTTT. As protein: CASSYRGQGGTDTQYF. The chain recombines TRBV7-9 with TRBJ2-3; TRBD1 agrees at 8 bases. The CDR3 covers 16 residues. J was trimmed by 1 base and V by 4 bases; bases with no gene match: 7. CDR1 and CDR2 (germline): SEHNR, FQNEAQ (reference sequence).

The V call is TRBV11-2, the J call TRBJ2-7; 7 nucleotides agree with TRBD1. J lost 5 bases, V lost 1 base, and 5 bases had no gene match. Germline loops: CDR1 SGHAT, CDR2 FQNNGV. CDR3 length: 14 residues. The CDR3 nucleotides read TGTGCCAGCAGCTTAGGAACAGGGGCCCACGAGCAGTACTTC. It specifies CASSLGTGAHEQYF. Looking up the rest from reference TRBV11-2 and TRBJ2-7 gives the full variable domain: EAGVAQSPRYKIIEKRQSVAFWCNPISGHATLYWYQQILGQGPKLLIQFQNNGVVDDSQLPKDRFSAERLKGVDSTLKIQPAKLEDSAVYLCASSLGTGAHEQYFGPGTRLTVT.

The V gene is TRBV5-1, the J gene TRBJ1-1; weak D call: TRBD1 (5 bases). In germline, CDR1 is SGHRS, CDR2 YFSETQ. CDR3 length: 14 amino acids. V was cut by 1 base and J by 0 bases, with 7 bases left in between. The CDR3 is CASSLRGLNTEAFF. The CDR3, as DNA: TGCGCCAGCAGCTTGAGGGGATTGAACACTGAAGCTTTCTTT.

CDR3 sequence (DNA): TGTGCCAGCAGTTTAGGGAACTACAATGAGCAGTTCTTC. Translation gives CASSLGNYNEQFF. The chain joins TRBV28 to TRBJ2-1; D is undetermined. The CDR3 spans 13 residues. CDR1 MDHEN and CDR2 SYDVKM come from the germline V gene. V was pared by 2 bases and J by 3 bases, with 5 bases between.

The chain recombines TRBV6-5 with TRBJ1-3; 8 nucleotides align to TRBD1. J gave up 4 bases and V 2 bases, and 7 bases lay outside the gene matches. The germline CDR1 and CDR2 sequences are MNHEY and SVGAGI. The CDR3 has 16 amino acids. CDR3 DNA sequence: TGTGCCAGCAGTTACACGTCCGGGACAGGAGGAAACACCATATATTTT. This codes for CASSYTSGTGGNTIYF.

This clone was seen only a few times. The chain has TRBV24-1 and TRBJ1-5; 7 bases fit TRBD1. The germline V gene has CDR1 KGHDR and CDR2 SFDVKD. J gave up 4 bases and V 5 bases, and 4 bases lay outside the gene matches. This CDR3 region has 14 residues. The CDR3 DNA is TGTGCCACCAGTGGAGACAGGGTAAATCAGCCCCAGCATTTT. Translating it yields CATSGDRVNQPQHF.

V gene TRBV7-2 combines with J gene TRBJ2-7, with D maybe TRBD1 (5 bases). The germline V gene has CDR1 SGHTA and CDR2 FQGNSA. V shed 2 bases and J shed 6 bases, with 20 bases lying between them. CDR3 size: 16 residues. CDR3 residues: CASSLSRQTYRSEQYF. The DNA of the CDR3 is TGTGCCAGCAGCTTATCTCGCCAGACCTACAGGTCCGAGCAGTACTTC.

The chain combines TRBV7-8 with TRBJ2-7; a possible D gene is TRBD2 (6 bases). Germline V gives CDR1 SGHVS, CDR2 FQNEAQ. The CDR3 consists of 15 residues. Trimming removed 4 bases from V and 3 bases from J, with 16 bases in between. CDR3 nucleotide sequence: TGTGCCAGCAGCTCACAGGTCGGGGGAATCTACGAGCAGTACTTC. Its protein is CASSSQVGGIYEQYF.

The CDR3 is CASSLEGRGRETDGYTF. In nucleotides, the CDR3 is TGTGCCAGCAGCTTAGAGGGCAGGGGGCGCGAAACGGATGGCTACACCTTC. The V gene is TRBV7-2, the J gene TRBJ1-2; 8 bases fit TRBD1. The germline V gene encodes CDR1 SGHTA and CDR2 FQGNSA. The junction had 13 bases not matched to a gene; V was cut back by 1 base and J by 6 bases. The CDR3 is 17 residues long.

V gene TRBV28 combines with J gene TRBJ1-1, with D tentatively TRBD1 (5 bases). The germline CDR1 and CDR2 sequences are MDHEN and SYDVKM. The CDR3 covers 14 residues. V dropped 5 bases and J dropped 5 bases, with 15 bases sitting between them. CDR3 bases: TGTGCCAGCAGTCTCGCTGCTCGGGGGACTGAAGCTTTCTTT. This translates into CASSLAARGTEAFF.

The CDR3 loop reads CASSTSQRGYNEQFF. For the CDR3, the DNA is TGTGCCAGCAGCACAAGCCAGCGGGGTTACAATGAGCAGTTCTTC. The chain joins TRBV7-2 to TRBJ2-1; 7 bases match TRBD2. Germline loops: CDR1 SGHTA, CDR2 FQGNSA. Germline trimming cut 5 bases from V and 4 bases from J; bases unmatched to any gene: 8. The CDR3 loop spans 15 amino acids.

In DNA form, the CDR3 reads TGCGCCAGCAGCCAAGAGGCGGATTTCTATGGCTACACCTTC. It codes for CASSQEADFYGYTF. This rearrangement joins TRBV4-1 to TRBJ1-2; D call uncertain. CDR1 and CDR2 (germline): MGHRA, YSYEKL. The CDR3 loop spans 14 amino acids. V was trimmed by 0 bases and J by 4 bases, leaving 9 bases between them.

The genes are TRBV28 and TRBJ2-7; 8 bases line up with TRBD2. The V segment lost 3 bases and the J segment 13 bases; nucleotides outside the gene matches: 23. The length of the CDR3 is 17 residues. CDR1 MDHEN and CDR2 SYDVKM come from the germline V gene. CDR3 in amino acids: CASSFFRQVDLAGGAYF. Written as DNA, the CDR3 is TGTGCCAGCAGTTTTTTTCGCCAGGTTGATCTGGCGGGAGGTGCTTACTTC.

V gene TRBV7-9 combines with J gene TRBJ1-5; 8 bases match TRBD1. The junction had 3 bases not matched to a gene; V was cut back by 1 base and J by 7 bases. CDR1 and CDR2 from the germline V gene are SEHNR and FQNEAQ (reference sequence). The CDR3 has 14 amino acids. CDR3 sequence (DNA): TGTGCCAGCAGCTTAGGGACAGGGATCCAGCCCCAGCATTTT. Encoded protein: CASSLGTGIQPQHF.

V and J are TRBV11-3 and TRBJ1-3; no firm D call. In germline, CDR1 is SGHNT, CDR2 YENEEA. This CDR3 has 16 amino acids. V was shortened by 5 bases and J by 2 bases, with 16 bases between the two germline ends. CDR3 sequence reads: CASSPGRESAGNTIYF. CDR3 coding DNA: TGTGCCAGCAGCCCCGGACGGGAGAGTGCTGGAAACACCATATATTTT. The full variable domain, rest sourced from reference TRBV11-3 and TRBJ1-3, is EAGVVQSPRYKIIEKKQPVAFWCNPISGHNTLYWYLQNLGQGPELLIRYENEEAVDDSQLPKDRFSAERLKGVDSTLKIQPAELGDSAVYLCASSPGRESAGNTIYFGEGSWLTVV.

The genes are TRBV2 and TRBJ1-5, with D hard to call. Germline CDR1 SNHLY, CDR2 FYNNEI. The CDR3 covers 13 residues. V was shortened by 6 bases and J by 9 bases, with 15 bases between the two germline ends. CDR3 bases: TGTGCCAGCAGGCAGAGGCAGATGATGCCCCAGCATTTT. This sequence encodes CASRQRQMMPQHF.

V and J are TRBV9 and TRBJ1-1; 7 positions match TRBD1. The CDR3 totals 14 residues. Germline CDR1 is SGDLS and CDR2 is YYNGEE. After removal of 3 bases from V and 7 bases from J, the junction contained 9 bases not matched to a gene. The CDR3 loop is CASSADHRGSEAFF. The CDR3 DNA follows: TGTGCCAGCAGCGCAGACCACAGGGGTAGTGAAGCTTTCTTT.

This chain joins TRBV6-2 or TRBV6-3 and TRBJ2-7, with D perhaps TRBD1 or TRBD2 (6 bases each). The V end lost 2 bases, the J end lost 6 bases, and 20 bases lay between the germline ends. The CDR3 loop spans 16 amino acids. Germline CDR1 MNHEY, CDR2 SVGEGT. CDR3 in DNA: TGTGCCAGCAGTTACCACAGGGCCACTAGCTCCCGCGAGCAGTACTTC. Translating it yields CASSYHRATSSREQYF.

CDR3 sequence reads: CASSLTGEGNQPQHF. The CDR3 bases are TGCGCCAGCAGCCTGACAGGGGAGGGCAATCAGCCCCAGCATTTT. The chain links TRBV5-1 to TRBJ1-5, with 8 nucleotides matching TRBD1. This CDR3 is 15 amino acids long. Germline values: CDR1 SGHRS, CDR2 YFSETQ. V was clipped by 4 bases and J by 2 bases; unmatched bases: 5.

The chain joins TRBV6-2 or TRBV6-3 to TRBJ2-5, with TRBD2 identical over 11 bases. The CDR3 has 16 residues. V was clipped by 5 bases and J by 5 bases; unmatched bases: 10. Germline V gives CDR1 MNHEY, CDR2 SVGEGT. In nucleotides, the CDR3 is TGTGCCAGCAGTCTTGGACTAGCGGGCATGGAGGAGACCCAGTACTTC. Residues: CASSLGLAGMEETQYF.

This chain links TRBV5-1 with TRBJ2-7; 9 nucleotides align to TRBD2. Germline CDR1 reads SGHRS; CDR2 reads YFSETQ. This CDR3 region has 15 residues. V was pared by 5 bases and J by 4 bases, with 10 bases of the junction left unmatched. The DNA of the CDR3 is TGCGCCAGCAGAATCCGCGCGGGAGGGCTTTACGAGCAGTACTTC. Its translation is CASRIRAGGLYEQYF.

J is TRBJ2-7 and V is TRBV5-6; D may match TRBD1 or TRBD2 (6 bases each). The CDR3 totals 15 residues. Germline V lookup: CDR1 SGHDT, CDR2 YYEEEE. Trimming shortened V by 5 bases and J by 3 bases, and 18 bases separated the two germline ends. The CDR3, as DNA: TGTGCCAGCAGTTTACGGGGGCTTTACGACTACGAGCAGTACTTC. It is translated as CASSLRGLYDYEQYF.

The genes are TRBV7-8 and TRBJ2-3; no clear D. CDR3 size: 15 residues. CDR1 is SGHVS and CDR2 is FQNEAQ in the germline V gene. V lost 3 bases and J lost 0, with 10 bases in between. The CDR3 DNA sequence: TGTGCCAGCAGCTTGGTGGTCCAAAGCACAGATACGCAGTATTTT. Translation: CASSLVVQSTDTQYF. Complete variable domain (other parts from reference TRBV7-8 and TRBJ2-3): GAGVSQSPRYKVAKRGQDVALRCDPISGHVSLFWYQQALGQGPEFLTYFQNEAQLDKSGLPSDRFFAERPEGSVSTLKIQRTQQEDSAVYLCASSLVVQSTDTQYFGPGTRLTVL.

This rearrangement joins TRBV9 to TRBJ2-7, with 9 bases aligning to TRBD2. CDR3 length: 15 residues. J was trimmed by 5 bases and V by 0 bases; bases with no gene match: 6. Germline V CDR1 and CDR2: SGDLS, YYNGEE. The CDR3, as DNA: TGTGCCAGCAGCGTAGAGGAGCGGGGGGACAACGAGCAGTACTTC. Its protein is CASSVEERGDNEQYF.

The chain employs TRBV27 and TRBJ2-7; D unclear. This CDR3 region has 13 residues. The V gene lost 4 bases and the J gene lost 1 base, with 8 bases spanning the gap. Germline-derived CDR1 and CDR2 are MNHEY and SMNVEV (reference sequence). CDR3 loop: CASSSQRSYEQYF. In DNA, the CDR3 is TGTGCCAGCAGTTCACAGCGTTCCTACGAGCAGTACTTC.

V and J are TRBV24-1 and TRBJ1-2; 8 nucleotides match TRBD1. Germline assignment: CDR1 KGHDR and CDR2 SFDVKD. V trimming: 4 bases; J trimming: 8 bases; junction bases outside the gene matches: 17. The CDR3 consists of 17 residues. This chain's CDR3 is CATSDRGTGVGVRGYTF. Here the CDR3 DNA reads TGTGCCACCAGTGACCGGGGGACAGGAGTTGGGGTGAGAGGCTACACCTTC.

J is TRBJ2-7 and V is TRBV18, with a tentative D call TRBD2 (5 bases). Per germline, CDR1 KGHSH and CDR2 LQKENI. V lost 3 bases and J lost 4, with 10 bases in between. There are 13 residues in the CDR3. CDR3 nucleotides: TGTGCCAGCTCACCCCCACTAGTTTACGAGCAGTACTTC. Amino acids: CASSPPLVYEQYF.